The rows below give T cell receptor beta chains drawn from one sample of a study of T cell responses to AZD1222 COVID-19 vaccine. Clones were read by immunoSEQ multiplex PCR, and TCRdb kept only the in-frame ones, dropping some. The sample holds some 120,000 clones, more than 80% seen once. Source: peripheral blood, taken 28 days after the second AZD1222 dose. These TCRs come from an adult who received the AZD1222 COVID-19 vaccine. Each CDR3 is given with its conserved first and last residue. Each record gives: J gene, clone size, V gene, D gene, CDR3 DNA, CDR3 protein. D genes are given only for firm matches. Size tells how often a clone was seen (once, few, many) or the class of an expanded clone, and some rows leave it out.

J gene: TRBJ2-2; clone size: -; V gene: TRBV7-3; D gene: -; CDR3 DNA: TGTGCCAGCAGCTTAAACACAGGGAACACCGGGGAGCTGTTTTTT; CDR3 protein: CASSLNTGNTGELFF
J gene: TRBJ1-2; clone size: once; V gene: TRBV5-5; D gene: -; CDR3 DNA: TGTGCCAGCAGCTCCGAACCTGGACAGAGCTTAAACTATGGCTACACCTTC; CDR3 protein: CASSSEPGQSLNYGYTF
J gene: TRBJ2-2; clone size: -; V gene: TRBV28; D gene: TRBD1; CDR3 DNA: TGTGCCAGCAGCCTACAGGGGGCGGGAACCGGGGAGCTGTTTTTT; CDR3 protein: CASSLQGAGTGELFF
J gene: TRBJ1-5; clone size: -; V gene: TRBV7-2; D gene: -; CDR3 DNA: TGTGCCAGCAGCTTAGTGGGTAGGGCAGGGAATCAGCCCCAGCATTTT; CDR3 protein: CASSLVGRAGNQPQHF
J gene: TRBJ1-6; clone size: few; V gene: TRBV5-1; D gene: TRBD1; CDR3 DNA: TGCGCCAGCAGCTTGGAAGGTGACAGGGGGAATTCACCCCTCCACTTT; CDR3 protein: CASSLEGDRGNSPLHF
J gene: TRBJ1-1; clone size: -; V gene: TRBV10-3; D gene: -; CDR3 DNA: TGTGCCATCAGTGAGGGTGGCACTGAAGCTTTCTTT; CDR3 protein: CAISEGGTEAFF
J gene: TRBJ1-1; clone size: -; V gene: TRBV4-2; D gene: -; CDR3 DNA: TGTGCCAGCAGCCATGACCCCCCCCGACCCGAGAACACTGAAGCTTTCTTT; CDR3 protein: CASSHDPPRPENTEAFF
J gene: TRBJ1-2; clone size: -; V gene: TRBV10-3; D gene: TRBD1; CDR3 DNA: TGTGCCATCTGGGGGACAGAGTCTTTCTATGGCTACACCTTC; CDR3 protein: CAIWGTESFYGYTF
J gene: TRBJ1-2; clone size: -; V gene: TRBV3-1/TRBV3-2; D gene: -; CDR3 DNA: TGTGCCAGCAGCCAGCCCCCCATGGGACCGCTCTATGGCTACACCTTC; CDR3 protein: CASSQPPMGPLYGYTF
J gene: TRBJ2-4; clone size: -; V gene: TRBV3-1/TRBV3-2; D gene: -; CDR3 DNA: TGTGCCAGCAGCATGGCAGCCAAAAACATTCAGTACTTC; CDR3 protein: CASSMAAKNIQYF
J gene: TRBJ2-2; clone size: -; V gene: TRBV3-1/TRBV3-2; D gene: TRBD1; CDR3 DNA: TGTGCCAGCAGCCAAGAATATACCACCTGGAGGACAGGGAGCACGAACACCGGGGAGCTGTTTTTT; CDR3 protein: CASSQEYTTWRTGSTNTGELFF
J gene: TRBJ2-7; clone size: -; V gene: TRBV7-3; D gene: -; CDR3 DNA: TGTGCCAGCAGCTTTGGGTTGACCTACGAGCAGTACTTC; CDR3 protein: CASSFGLTYEQYF
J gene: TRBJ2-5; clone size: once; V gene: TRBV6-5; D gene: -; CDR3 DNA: TGTGCCAGCAGGAGATCAGAGACCCAGTACTTC; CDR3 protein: CASRRSETQYF
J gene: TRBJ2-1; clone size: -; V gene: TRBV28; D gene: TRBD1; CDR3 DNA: TGTGCCAGCAGTCTTCCGGGACAGGGGGATAATGAGCAGTTCTTC; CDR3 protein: CASSLPGQGDNEQFF
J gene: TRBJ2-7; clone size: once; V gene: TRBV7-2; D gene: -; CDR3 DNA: TGTGCCAGCAGCTTAGATCAGGAAGACGAGCAGTACTTC; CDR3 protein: CASSLDQEDEQYF
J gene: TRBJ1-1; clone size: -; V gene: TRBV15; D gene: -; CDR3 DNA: TGTGCCACCAGAGGAAGGGGCAGGAACACTGAAGCTTTCTTT; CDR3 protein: CATRGRGRNTEAFF
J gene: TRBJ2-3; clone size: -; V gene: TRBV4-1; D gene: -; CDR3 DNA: TGCGCCAGCAGCCTTAAGAGCACAGATACGCAGTATTTT; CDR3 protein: CASSLKSTDTQYF
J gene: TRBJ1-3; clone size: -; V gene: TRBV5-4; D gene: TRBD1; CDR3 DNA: TGTGCCAGCAGCCCCGACCTCGACAGGGCAGGAAACACCATATATTTT; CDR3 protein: CASSPDLDRAGNTIYF
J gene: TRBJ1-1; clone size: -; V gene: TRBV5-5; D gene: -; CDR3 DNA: TGTGCCAGCAGCTTGGGGGGAGTGAACACTGAAGCTTTCTTT; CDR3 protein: CASSLGGVNTEAFF
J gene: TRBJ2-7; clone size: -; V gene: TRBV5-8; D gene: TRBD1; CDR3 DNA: TGTGCCAGCAATTACAGGGGGGTCAGCGAGCAGTACTTC; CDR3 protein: CASNYRGVSEQYF
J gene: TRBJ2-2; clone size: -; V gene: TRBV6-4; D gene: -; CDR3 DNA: TGTGCCAGCAGTGACTCTGGGGACACCGGGGAGCTGTTTTTT; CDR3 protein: CASSDSGDTGELFF
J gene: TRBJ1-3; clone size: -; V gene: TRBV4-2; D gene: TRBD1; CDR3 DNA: TGTGCCAGCAGCCAAGATAGTACAGGGGGCTCTGGAAACACCATATATTTT; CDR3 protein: CASSQDSTGGSGNTIYF
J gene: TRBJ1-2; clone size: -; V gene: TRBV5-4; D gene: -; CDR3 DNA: TGTGCCAGCAGCTTTCATTCCAACGGCTACACCTTC; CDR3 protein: CASSFHSNGYTF
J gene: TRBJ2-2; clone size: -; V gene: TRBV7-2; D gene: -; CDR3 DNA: TGTGCCAGCAGCTCCTCCATAGCAGCGCCCGGGGAGCTGTTTTTT; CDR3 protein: CASSSSIAAPGELFF
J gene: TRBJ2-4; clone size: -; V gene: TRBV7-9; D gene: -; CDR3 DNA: TGTGCCAGCAGCCCTCAGGGGGGGGGACTAGCCAAAAACATTCAGTACTTC; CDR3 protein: CASSPQGGGLAKNIQYF
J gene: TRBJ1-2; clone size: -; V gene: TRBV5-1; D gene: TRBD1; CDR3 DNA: TGCGCCAGCACCGGGACAGGGAACTATGGCTACACCTTC; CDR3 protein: CASTGTGNYGYTF
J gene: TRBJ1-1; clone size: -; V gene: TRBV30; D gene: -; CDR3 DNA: TGTGCCTCGGGGGGGAACACTGAAGCTTTCTTT; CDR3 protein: CASGGNTEAFF
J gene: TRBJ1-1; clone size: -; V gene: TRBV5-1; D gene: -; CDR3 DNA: TGCGCCAGCAGGGCCCTAGAGGAGATGAACACTGAAGCTTTCTTT; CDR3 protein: CASRALEEMNTEAFF
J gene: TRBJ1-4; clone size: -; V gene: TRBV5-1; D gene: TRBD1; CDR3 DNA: TGCGCCAGCAGCTTGGGACAGGGGTGGTTTGAAAAACTGTTTTTT; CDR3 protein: CASSLGQGWFEKLFF
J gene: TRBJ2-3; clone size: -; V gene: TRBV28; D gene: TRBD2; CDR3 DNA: TGTGCCAGCAGTTTTCCGCGGGGGGCAACTAGCACAGATACGCAGTATTTT; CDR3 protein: CASSFPRGATSTDTQYF
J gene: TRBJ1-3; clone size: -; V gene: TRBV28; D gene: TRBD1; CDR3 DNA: TGTGCCAGCCAACCTATGGAGGCAAGACTAAACCGGGACAGCTCTGGAAACACCATATATTTT; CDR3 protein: CASQPMEARLNRDSSGNTIYF
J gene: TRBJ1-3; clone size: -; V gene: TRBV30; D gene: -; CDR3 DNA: TGTGCCTGGACAAGAGTATCCTCTGGAAACACCATATATTTT; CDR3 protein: CAWTRVSSGNTIYF
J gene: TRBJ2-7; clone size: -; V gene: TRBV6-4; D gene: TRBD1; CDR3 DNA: TGTGCCAGCAGTGAGGACAGGGGGAGGCCCTATGAGCAGTACTTC; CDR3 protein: CASSEDRGRPYEQYF
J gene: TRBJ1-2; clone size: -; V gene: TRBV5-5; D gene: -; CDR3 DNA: TGTGCCAGCAGCTTGGCAGAGGGTACCAACTATGGCTACACCTTC; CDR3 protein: CASSLAEGTNYGYTF
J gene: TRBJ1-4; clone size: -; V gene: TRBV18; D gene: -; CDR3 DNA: TGTGCCAGCTCACCTATTACCGGGACCGAGGAAAAACTGTTTTTT; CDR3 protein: CASSPITGTEEKLFF
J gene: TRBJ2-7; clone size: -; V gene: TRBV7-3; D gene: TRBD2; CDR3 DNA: TGTGCCAGCAGCCCCGGTAGCGGGGGAAGGTACGAGCAGTACTTC; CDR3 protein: CASSPGSGGRYEQYF
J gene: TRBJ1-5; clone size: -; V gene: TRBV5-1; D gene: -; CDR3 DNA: TGCGCCAGCAGCTTGGAAGGGGACAATCAGCCCCAGCATTTT; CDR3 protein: CASSLEGDNQPQHF
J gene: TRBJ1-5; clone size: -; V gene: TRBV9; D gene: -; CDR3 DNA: TGTGCCATCAAAGGGCGAGGACAGTTGGGTCAGCCCCAGCATTTT; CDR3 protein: CAIKGRGQLGQPQHF
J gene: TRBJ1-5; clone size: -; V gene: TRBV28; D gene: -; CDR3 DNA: TGTGCCAGCAGTCAGGAGAATCAGCCCCAGCATTTT; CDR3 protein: CASSQENQPQHF
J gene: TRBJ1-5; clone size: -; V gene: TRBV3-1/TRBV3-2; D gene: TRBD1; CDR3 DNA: TGTGCCAGCAGCCTGACAGGGCCTTTGGGCAATCAGCCCCAGCATTTT; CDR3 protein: CASSLTGPLGNQPQHF
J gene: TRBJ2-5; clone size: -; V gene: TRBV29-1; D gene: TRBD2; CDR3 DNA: TGCAGCGTTGGCAGCGGGGGGTACCAAGAGACCCAGTACTTC; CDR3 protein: CSVGSGGYQETQYF
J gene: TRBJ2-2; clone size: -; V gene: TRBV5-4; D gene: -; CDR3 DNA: TGTGCCAGCAGCTTGGCGAGAGGGATTACCGGGGAGCTGTTTTTT; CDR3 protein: CASSLARGITGELFF
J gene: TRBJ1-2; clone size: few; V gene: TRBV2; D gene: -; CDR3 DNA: TGTGCCAGCAGCGGGGACTTCTCCTATGGCTACACCTTC; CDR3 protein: CASSGDFSYGYTF
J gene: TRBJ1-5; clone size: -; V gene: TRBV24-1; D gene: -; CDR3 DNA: TGTGCCACCAGTGACCGGGGGCGCGGAGGGCTCCAGCATTTT; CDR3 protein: CATSDRGRGGLQHF
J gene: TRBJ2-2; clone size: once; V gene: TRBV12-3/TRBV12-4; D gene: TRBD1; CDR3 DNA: TGTGCCAGCAGGCCCAGGGGGTCCGGGGAGCTGTTTTTT; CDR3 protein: CASRPRGSGELFF
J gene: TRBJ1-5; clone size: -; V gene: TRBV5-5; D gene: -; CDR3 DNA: TGTGCCAGCAGCTTGGACGGGGAGCAGCCCCAGCATTTT; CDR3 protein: CASSLDGEQPQHF
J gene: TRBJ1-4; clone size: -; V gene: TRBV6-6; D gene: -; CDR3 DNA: TGTGCCAGCAGTTATGGGAACAGTCAGAATGAAAAACTGTTTTTT; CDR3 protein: CASSYGNSQNEKLFF
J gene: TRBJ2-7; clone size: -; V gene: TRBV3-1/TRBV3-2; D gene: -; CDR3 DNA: TGTGCCAGCAGCCAAGTTGTGGGCGAGCAGTACTTC; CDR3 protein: CASSQVVGEQYF
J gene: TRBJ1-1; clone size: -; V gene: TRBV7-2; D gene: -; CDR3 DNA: TGTGCCAGCAGATCAGCCGCCAACACTGAAGCTTTCTTT; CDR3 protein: CASRSAANTEAFF
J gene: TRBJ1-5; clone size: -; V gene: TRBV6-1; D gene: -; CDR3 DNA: TGTGCCAGCAGTGAATACGGGGCAAGCAATCAGCCCCAGCATTTT; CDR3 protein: CASSEYGASNQPQHF
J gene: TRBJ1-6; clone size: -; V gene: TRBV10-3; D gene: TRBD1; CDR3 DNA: TGTGCCATCAGTGGGGGACAGGGGCAAACTTCACCCCTCCACTTT; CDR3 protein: CAISGGQGQTSPLHF
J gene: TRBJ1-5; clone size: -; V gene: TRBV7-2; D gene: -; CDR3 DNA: TGTGCCAGCAGAGGACAGCTTAATCAGCCCCAGCATTTT; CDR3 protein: CASRGQLNQPQHF
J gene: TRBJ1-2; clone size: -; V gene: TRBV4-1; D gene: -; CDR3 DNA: TGCGCCAGCAGCCAAGATTTTAGTACCCAGTATGGCTACACCTTC; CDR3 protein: CASSQDFSTQYGYTF
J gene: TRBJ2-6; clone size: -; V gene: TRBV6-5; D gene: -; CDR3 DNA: TGTGCCAGCAGTTACGGGTCCTCTGGGGCCAACGTCCTGACTTTC; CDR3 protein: CASSYGSSGANVLTF
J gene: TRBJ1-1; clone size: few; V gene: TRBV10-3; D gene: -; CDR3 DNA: TGTGCCACCCGATCCCGGACGGTGGATACTGAAGCTTTCTTT; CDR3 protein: CATRSRTVDTEAFF